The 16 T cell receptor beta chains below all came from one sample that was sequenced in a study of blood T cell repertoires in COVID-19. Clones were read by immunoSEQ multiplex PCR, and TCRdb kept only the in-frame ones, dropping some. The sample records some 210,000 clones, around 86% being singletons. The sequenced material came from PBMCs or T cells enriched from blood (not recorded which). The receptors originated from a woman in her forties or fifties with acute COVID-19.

CDR3 in DNA: TGTGCCATCAGGAACACAGGGGGCACTGAAGCTTTCTTT. Translated, it gives CAIRNTGGTEAFF. The J gene is TRBJ1-1, the V gene TRBV10-3, with 8 bases that match TRBD1. Trimming took 6 bases from V and 4 from J; bases not matched to a gene: 4. This CDR3 comprises 13 residues. Per the germline V gene, CDR1 is ENHRY and CDR2 is SYGVKD.

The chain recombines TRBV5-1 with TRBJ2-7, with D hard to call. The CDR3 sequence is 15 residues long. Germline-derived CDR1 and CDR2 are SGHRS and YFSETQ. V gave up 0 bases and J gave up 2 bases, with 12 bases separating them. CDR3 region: CASSLGPGSTYEQYF. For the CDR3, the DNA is TGCGCCAGCAGCTTGGGCCCAGGTTCAACCTACGAGCAGTACTTC.

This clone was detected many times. The DNA for the CDR3 is TGTGCCAGCACCCATAGCGGGAGGGGTGATACGCAGTATTTT. It yields the protein CASTHSGRGDTQYF. This chain joins TRBV7-3 and TRBJ2-3; 11 nucleotides match TRBD2. The CDR3 has 14 residues. The junction had 6 bases not matched to a gene; V was cut back by 7 bases and J by 6 bases. Germline V gene data show CDR1 as SGHTA and CDR2 as FQGTGA.

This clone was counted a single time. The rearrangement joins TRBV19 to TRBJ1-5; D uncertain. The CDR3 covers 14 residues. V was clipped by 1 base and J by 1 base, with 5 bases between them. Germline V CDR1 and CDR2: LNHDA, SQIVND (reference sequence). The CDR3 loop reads CASSIGESNQPQHF. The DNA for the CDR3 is TGTGCCAGTAGTATAGGTGAGAGCAATCAGCCCCAGCATTTT.

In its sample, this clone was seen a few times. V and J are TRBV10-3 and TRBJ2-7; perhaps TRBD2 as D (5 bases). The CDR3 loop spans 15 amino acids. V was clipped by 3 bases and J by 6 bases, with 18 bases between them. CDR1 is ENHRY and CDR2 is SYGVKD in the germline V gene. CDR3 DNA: TGTGCCATCAGTGATACCGGGGAATTTAGTCGCGAGCAGTACTTC. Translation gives CAISDTGEFSREQYF.

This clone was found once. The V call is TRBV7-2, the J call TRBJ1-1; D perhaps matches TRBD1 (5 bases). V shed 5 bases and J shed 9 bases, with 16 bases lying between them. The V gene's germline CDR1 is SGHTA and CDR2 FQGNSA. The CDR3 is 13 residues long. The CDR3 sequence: CASSRSQDRKAFF. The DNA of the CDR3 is TGTGCCAGCAGCCGTTCACAGGATCGAAAAGCTTTCTTT.

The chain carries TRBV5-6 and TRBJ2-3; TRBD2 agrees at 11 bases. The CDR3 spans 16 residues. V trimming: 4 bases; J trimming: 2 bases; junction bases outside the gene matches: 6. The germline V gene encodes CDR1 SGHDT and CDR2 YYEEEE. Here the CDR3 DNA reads TGTGCCAGCAGCACGGGGACTAGCGGACTCACAGATACGCAGTATTTT. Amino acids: CASSTGTSGLTDTQYF.

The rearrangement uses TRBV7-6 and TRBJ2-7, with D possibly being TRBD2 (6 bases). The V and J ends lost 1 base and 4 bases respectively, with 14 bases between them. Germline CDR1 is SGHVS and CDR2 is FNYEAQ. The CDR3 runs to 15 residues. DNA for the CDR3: TGTGCCAGCAGCTTAGGCGCGGGGCCCCTTTACGAGCAGTACTTC. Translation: CASSLGAGPLYEQYF.

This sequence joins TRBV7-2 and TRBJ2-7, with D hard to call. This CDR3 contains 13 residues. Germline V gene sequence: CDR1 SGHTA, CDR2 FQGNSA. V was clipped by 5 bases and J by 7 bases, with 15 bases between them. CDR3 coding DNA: TGTGCCAGCAGCGCCGACACCTTTGGGGAGCAGTACTTC. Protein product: CASSADTFGEQYF.

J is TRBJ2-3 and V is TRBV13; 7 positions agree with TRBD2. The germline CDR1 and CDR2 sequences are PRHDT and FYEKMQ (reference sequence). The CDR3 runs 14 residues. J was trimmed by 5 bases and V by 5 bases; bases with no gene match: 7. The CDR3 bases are TGTGCCAGCAGCCCCAGACTAGCTAGAGATACGCAGTATTTT. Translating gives CASSPRLARDTQYF.

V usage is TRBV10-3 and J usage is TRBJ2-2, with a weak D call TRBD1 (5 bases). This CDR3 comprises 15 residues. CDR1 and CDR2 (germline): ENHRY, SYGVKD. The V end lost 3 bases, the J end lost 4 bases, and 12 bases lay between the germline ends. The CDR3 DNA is TGTGCCATCAGTGACCCAGGGTGGGCCACCGGGGAGCTGTTTTTT. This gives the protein CAISDPGWATGELFF.

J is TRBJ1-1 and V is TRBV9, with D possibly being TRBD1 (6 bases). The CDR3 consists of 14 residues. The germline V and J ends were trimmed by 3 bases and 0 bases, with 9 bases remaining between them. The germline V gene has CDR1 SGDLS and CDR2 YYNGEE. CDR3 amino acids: CASSATGLNTEAFF. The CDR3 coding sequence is TGTGCCAGCAGCGCCACAGGGTTGAACACTGAAGCTTTCTTT.

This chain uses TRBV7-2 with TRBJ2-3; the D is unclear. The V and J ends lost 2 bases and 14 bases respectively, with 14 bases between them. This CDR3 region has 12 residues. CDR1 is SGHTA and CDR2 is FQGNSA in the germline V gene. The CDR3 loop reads CASSLFPEAAYF. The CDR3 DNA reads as TGTGCCAGCAGCTTATTTCCAGAGGCGGCGTATTTT.

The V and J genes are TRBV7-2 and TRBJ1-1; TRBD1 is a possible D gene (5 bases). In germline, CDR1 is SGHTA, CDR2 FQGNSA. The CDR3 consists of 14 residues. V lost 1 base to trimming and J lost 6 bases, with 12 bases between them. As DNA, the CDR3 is TGTGCCAGCAGCTTAGGGGTAGGAGGGGCTGAAGCTTTCTTT. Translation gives CASSLGVGGAEAFF.

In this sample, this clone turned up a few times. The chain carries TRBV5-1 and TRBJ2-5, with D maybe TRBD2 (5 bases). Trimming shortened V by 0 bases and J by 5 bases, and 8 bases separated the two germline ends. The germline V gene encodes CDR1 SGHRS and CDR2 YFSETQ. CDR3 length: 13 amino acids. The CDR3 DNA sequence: TGCGCCAGCAGCTTGGGAGGGCACGAGACCCAGTACTTC. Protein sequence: CASSLGGHETQYF.

The CDR3 nucleotides read TGTGCCTGGAGTGTCGGGAGGGCCCAAGACGAGCAGTACTTC. It codes for CAWSVGRAQDEQYF. This rearrangement joins TRBV30 to TRBJ2-7, with 8 bases matching TRBD2. CDR3 length: 14 amino acids. The germline V gene encodes CDR1 GTSNPN and CDR2 SVGIG (reference sequence). Trimming took 0 bases from V and 5 from J; bases not matched to a gene: 6. Full variable domain (missing parts from reference TRBV30 and TRBJ2-7): SQTIHQWPATLVQPVGSPLSLECTVEGTSNPNLYWYRQAAGRGLQLLFYSVGIGQISSEVPQNLSASRPQDRQFILSSKKLLLSDSGFYLCAWSVGRAQDEQYFGPGTRLTVT.